The 5 T cell receptor beta chains reported below all come from one sample, sequenced in a study of shared clonotypes between healthy human individuals. Data came from immunoSEQ multiplex PCR; TCRdb stores just in-frame clones and leaves some out. The sample yields 2 million to 2.5 million clones, 85% to 95% seen once. CD45RO-negative CD8 cells positively selected for CCR7 made up the naive population, which excluded terminally differentiated effector memory CD45RA+ cells. Source material: naive CD8+ T cells sorted from blood. The receptor set was obtained from a man aged 18 to 30 in good health.

The CDR3 DNA is TGTGCCAGCAGCTTAACAGCAGATTACGAGCAGTACTTC. Translated, it gives CASSLTADYEQYF. The J gene is TRBJ2-7, the V gene TRBV5-6; D uncertain. This CDR3 has 13 amino acids. V lost 2 bases, J lost 4 bases, and 10 bases lay in between. The germline gives CDR1 SGHDT, CDR2 YYEEEE.

The sample holds one count of this clone. The sample holds other DNA sequences that translate to the same CDR3. The CDR3 DNA sequence: TGTGCCTGGAGTGGACAGGGGGCTGAGCAGTACTTC. Translation: CAWSGQGAEQYF. The J gene is TRBJ2-7, the V gene TRBV30; the match to TRBD1 covers 10 bases. The CDR3 consists of 12 residues. CDR1 is GTSNPN, CDR2 SVGIG, per germline (reference sequence). The trim removed 1 base at V and 7 bases at J, leaving 1 base unmatched.

Of note for this clone: The sample holds other DNA sequences that translate to the same CDR3. The chain links TRBV27 to TRBJ1-4; TRBD1 agrees at 8 bases. The V gene end was trimmed by 5 bases and the J gene end by 8 bases; junction bases not matched to a gene: 7. The CDR3 runs to 14 residues. Germline CDR1 reads MNHEY; CDR2 reads SMNVEV (reference sequence). The CDR3 nucleotides read TGTGCCAGCAGTCCTGGACAGGGAGGGGAAAAACTGTTTTTT. This codes for CASSPGQGGEKLFF. Full variable domain (outside the CDR3, taken from reference TRBV27 and TRBJ1-4): EAQVTQNPRYLITVTGKKLTVTCSQNMNHEYMSWYRQDPGLGLRQIYYSMNVEVTDKGDVPEGYKVSRKEKRNFPLILESPSPNQTSLYFCASSPGQGGEKLFFGSGTQLSVL.

This rearrangement joins TRBV5-1 to TRBJ2-7, with unresolved D. The CDR3 sequence is 14 residues long. Germline lookup yields CDR1 SGHRS and CDR2 YFSETQ. Trimming pared 0 bases from V and 3 bases from J, leaving 10 bases between. This CDR3 is CASSLAPSGYEQYF. The CDR3 coding sequence is TGCGCCAGCAGCTTGGCTCCTAGTGGCTACGAGCAGTACTTC. Supplemented by reference TRBV5-1 and TRBJ2-7, the full variable domain reads KAGVTQTPRYLIKTRGQQVTLSCSPISGHRSVSWYQQTPGQGLQFLFEYFSETQRNKGNFPGRFSGRQFSNSRSEMNVSTLELGDSALYLCASSLAPSGYEQYFGPGTRLTVT.

This chain links TRBV6-5 with TRBJ2-1, with 7 bases that match TRBD2. The CDR3 runs to 10 residues. V shed 8 bases and J 8 bases; nucleotides not matched to a gene: 0. CDR1 and CDR2 from the germline V gene are MNHEY and SVGAGI. CDR3 region: CASGGDEQFF. The CDR3 DNA is TGTGCCAGCGGGGGGGATGAGCAGTTCTTC.